Each of the 7 T cell receptor beta chains below was sequenced from the same sample in a study of blood T cells in healthy people across ages. With a J-beta primer mix and a sample-barcoded 5' primer, a second PCR ran 7 to 11 cycles. TCRdb fed the 5' RACE reads into MiXCR, producing one record per CDR3 protein. The table records around 710,000 distinct CDR3 sequences, about 40% of them present only once. Sequencing was done on a sample of blood. The receptors come from a woman aged 55-70 years in good health.

The table lists this clonotype with a count of one. The rearrangement uses TRBV29-1 and TRBJ2-7; D is perhaps TRBD1 or TRBD2 (5 bases each). This CDR3 region has 13 residues. CDR1 and CDR2 (germline): SQVTM, ANQGSEA. The ends were cut back, 6 bases at V and 1 base at J, with 13 bases in the middle. As DNA, the CDR3 is TGCAGCGTCACCGGGACCGCGTCCTACGAGCAGTACTTC. It is translated as CSVTGTASYEQYF.

Concerning this clonotype: A much larger clone lies one base from this, so it may be a read error. V is TRBV14 and J is TRBJ2-5; 9 bases align to TRBD2. The CDR3 consists of 16 residues. The V gene end was trimmed by 4 bases and the J gene end by 2 bases; junction bases not matched to a gene: 8. The V gene's germline CDR1 is SGHDN and CDR2 FVKESK. Written as DNA, the CDR3 is TGTGCCAGCAGCCCTATAGCGGGAGACCCTCAAGAGACCCAGTACTTC. Its translation: CASSPIAGDPQETQYF. The entire variable domain, with the rest obtained from reference TRBV14 and TRBJ2-5, is as follows: EAGVTQFPSHSVIEKGQTVTLRCDPISGHDNLYWYRRVMGKEIKFLLHFVKESKQDESGMPNNRFLAERTGGTYSTLKVQPAELEDSGVYFCASSPIAGDPQETQYFGPGTRLLVL.

This clonotype was observed a few times. The chain joins TRBV4-1 to TRBJ2-7, with D possibly being TRBD2 (6 bases). The CDR3 totals 15 residues. V lost 0 bases, J lost 0 bases, and 9 bases lay in between. The germline V gene has CDR1 MGHRA and CDR2 YSYEKL. The CDR3 here is CASSQDRESSYEQYF. CDR3 bases: TGCGCCAGCAGCCAAGATCGGGAGAGCTCCTACGAGCAGTACTTC.

The chain employs TRBV6-2 or TRBV6-3 and TRBJ2-7, with 7 positions matching TRBD1. Near its end, the DNA agrees better with TRBJ2-4, so the J call may be wrong. CDR1 is MNHEY, CDR2 SVGEGT, per germline. The CDR3 is made up of 15 amino acids. CDR3 DNA: TGTGCCAGCAGCTCCATTACAGGGGAGAAGCACATTCAGTACTTC. Amino acids: CASSSITGEKHIQYF.

This clonotype was seen only a few times. The CDR3 DNA reads TGTGCCACCAGCAGACAGGGTATGGGCAATCAGCCCCAGCATTTT. Translating gives CATSRQGMGNQPQHF. The chain combines TRBV15 with TRBJ1-5, with D perhaps TRBD1 (5 bases). V lost 2 bases and J lost 2, with 10 bases in between. CDR3 size: 15 residues. Looked up from germline, CDR1 is LNHNV and CDR2 is YYDKDF (reference sequence).

With regard to this clonotype: A much larger clone lies one base from this, so it may be a read error. This chain connects TRBV6-6 to TRBJ2-5, with D uncertain. The DNA end is more similar to TRBJ2-7, so the J call may be wrong. Germline CDR1 MNHNY, CDR2 SVGAGI (reference sequence). This CDR3 comprises 11 residues. The CDR3 region is CASSSPCEQYF. The CDR3 coding sequence is TGTGCCAGCAGTTCCCCCTGCGAGCAGTACTTC.

The chain has TRBV5-1 and TRBJ2-2, with 7 bases matching TRBD2. CDR3 length: 16 amino acids. The germline gives CDR1 SGHRS, CDR2 YFSETQ. The junction had 6 bases not matched to a gene; V was cut back by 4 bases and J by 0 bases. The CDR3 DNA reads as TGCGCCAGCAGCCCGACTAGCTCATCGAACACCGGGGAGCTGTTTTTT. It is translated as CASSPTSSSNTGELFF.